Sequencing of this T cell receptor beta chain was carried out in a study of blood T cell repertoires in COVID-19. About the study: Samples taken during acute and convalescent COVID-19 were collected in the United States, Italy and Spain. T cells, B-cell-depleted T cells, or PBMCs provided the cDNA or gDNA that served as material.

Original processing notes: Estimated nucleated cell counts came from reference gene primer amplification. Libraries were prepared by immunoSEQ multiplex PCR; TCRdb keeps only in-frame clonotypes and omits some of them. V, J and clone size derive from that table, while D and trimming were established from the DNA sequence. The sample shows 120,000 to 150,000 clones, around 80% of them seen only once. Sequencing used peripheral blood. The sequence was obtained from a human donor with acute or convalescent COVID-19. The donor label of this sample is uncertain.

The CDR3 is CSFSEGNEQYF. The CDR3, as DNA: TGCAGCTTCTCGGAGGGGAACGAGCAGTACTTC. The V and J genes are TRBV29-1 and TRBJ2-7, with a tentative D call TRBD2 (6 bases). The CDR3 extends over 11 amino acids. Germline V gene lookup returns CDR1 SQVTM and CDR2 ANQGSEA. Trimming shortened V by 8 bases and J by 5 bases, and 13 bases separated the two germline ends.